The 9 T cell receptor beta chains listed next were all sequenced from one sample in a study of cytomegalovirus exposure and HLA in healthy donors. Researchers ran the PCR with 60 Vbeta and 13 Jbeta primers. Profiling relied on immunoSEQ multiplex PCR, and the TCRdb table lists in-frame clones only, not all of them. Among 150,000 to 200,000 clones listed, 70% to 75% were seen once. Specimen: PBMCs. The receptors come from a man younger than 30 in good health and CMV-seropositive.

A few counts support this clone. This sequence joins TRBV6-5 and TRBJ1-5; D call uncertain. This CDR3 has 15 residues. Germline CDR1 reads MNHEY; CDR2 reads SVGAGI. Trimming removed 5 bases from V and 2 bases from J, with 13 bases in between. The CDR3 loop reads CASSPSGSRNQPQHF. The CDR3 coding sequence is TGTGCCAGCAGTCCCTCCGGGTCGCGCAATCAGCCCCAGCATTTT.

The CDR3 sequence: CASSRTGTGNTEAFF. The CDR3 region has the DNA TGTGCCAGCAGCCGGACCGGGACAGGTAACACTGAAGCTTTCTTT. The genes are TRBV14 and TRBJ1-1; 8 nucleotides match TRBD1. V lost 4 bases and J lost 2; bases outside the gene matches: 6. Germline V gene data show CDR1 as SGHDN and CDR2 as FVKESK. The CDR3 is 15 amino acids.

This clone was counted a few times. J is TRBJ1-5 and V is TRBV27; D possibly corresponds to TRBD1 (6 bases). The CDR3 loop spans 15 amino acids. The germline V and J ends were trimmed by 6 bases and 6 bases, with 18 bases remaining between them. CDR1 is MNHEY, CDR2 SMNVEV, per germline (reference sequence). The CDR3 DNA follows: TGTGCCAGCAGCCCCTCGTTACAGGGACGTCAGCCCCAGCATTTT. As protein: CASSPSLQGRQPQHF.

CDR3 DNA sequence: TGTGCCAGCAGTGGGGACAGTCGGGAGCAGTACGTC. Protein product: CASSGDSREQYV. This sequence joins TRBV2 and TRBJ2-7; 7 bases agree with TRBD1. Germline assignment: CDR1 SNHLY and CDR2 FYNNEI. The V segment lost 4 bases and the J segment 7 bases; nucleotides outside the gene matches: 4. The CDR3 extends over 12 amino acids.

The rearrangement uses TRBV15 and TRBJ2-1; 10 bases align to TRBD2. The V gene's germline CDR1 is LNHNV and CDR2 YYDKDF (reference sequence). V lost 5 bases, J lost 5 bases, and 9 bases stayed unmatched. This CDR3 has 16 amino acids. CDR3 sequence (DNA): TGTGCCACCAGCCAGGGCCGGCTAGCGGGGGACAATGAGCAGTTCTTC. This translates into CATSQGRLAGDNEQFF.

The J gene is TRBJ2-5, the V gene TRBV5-1, with TRBD2 identical over 14 bases. Germline CDR1 is SGHRS and CDR2 is YFSETQ. The CDR3 totals 15 residues. J was trimmed by 1 base and V by 6 bases; bases with no gene match: 2. The CDR3 sequence is CASTGTSGSQETQYF. CDR3 coding DNA: TGCGCCAGCACCGGGACTAGCGGGAGCCAAGAGACCCAGTACTTC.

The chain uses TRBV5-6 and TRBJ2-1, with 9 positions matching TRBD2. The CDR3 is 15 amino acids. With V trimmed by 2 bases and J by 4 bases, 4 bases remained unmatched. The germline V gene encodes CDR1 SGHDT and CDR2 YYEEEE. The CDR3 coding sequence is TGTGCCAGCAGCTTAATTCTAGCGGGGTACAATGAGCAGTTCTTC. It encodes CASSLILAGYNEQFF.

This chain links TRBV21-1 with TRBJ1-3; no check of the table's D call, TRBD1, against the DNA was made. TRBV21-1 is listed as a pseudogene. CDR3 length equals 15 residues. DNA of the CDR3: TGTGCCAGCAGCGACAGGTTATACTCTGGAAACACCATATATTTT. The encoded protein is CASSDRLYSGNTIYF.

V usage is TRBV6-1 and J usage is TRBJ1-2; no clear D. This CDR3 is built from 13 residues. The germline gives CDR1 MNHNS, CDR2 SASEGT. The V and J ends lost 1 base and 8 bases respectively, with 11 bases between them. The CDR3 sequence is CASSEEGYRGYTF. For the CDR3, the DNA is TGTGCCAGCAGTGAAGAAGGTTACAGAGGCTACACCTTC.